This T cell receptor (beta chain) was obtained from a study of monozygotic twins with inflammatory bowel disease. This CDR3 region has 14 residues. The germline V gene has CDR1 SGHRS and CDR2 YFSETQ. Remarks on this clonotype: The antigen is not known.

For every TCR library, roughly 3.5 ug of total RNA was used. Template switching incorporated UMIs with a 6-nucleotide sample barcode. TCRdb re-called the 5' RACE reads; every CDR3 protein appears as one record, without DNA. The repertoire table contains 300,000 to 450,000 distinct CDR3 sequences. Whole-study findings and limits: It was in IBD patients that TCRbeta diversity (inverse Simpson) was lower than in healthy co-twins.

No sorting of T cells preceded isolation of total RNA from whole blood. The J gene is TRBJ2-7, the V gene TRBV5-1; with no DNA, the TCRdb D assignment of TRBD1 cannot be verified. The origin of this receptor is a human donor with ulcerative colitis or Crohn's disease, or a healthy co-twin of an affected twin (not recorded which). The material sequenced was blood. CDR3: CASNQGQGTYEQYF.